The clone carrying this TCR beta chain was counted ten times or more. As yet, its antigen is unknown. These data originate in a study of T cell repertoires in cytomegalovirus infection. Overall study: The public TCR beta signatures pointed to both CMV infection and matching HLA type.

Via MiXCR, TCRdb re-called the reads, giving one row per CDR3 protein. Of roughly 200,000 distinct CDR3 sequences listed, about 18% were seen once; the top ten hold roughly a quarter. Overall study findings and caveats: HLA-C-restricted CMV clonotypes gave the most frequent clonotype in two of eight donors. Pooled public TCR beta family frequency picked out CMV carriers with the relevant HLA.

Sequencing was carried out using CD8+ T cells from PBMCs. The sequence derives from a human donor in good health (CMV status not recorded). Some clones in this sample may be carry-over from other donors' samples.

The CDR3 protein is CASSLDRGRGETQYF. CDR3 in DNA: TGTGCCAGCAGCCTGGACAGGGGGCGCGGAGAGACCCAGTACTTC. The chain has TRBV7-9 and TRBJ2-5; 11 positions agree with TRBD1. J gave up 4 bases and V 5 bases, and 6 bases lay outside the gene matches. The CDR3 runs to 15 residues. Germline V CDR1 and CDR2: SEHNR, FQNEAQ (reference sequence).